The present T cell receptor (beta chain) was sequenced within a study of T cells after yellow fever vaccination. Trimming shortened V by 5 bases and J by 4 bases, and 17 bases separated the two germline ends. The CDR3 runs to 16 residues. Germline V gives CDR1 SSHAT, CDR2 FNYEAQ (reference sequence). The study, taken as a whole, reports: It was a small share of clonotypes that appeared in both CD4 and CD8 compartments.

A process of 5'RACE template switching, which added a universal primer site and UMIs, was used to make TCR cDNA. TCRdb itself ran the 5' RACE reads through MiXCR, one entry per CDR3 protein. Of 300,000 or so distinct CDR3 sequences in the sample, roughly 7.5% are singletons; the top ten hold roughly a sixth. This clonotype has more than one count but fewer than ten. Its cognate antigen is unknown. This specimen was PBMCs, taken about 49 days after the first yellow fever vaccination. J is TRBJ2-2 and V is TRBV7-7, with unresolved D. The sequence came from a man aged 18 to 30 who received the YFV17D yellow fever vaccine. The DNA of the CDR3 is TGTGCCAGCAGCCAACGGGCCCGATCCTTCACCGGGGAGCTGTTTTTT. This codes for CASSQRARSFTGELFF.